This is a list of T cell receptor beta chains from one sample in a study of T cell repertoires in cytomegalovirus infection. TCRdb independently ran MiXCR on the reads; one entry per CDR3 protein. The data show 490,000 or so distinct CDR3 sequences, around 10% seen once. Sequenced material: PBMCs. The receptors originated from a human donor in good health (CMV status not recorded). Some clones in this sample may be carry-over from other donors' samples. Each CDR3 is given with its conserved first and last residue. D genes are given only for firm matches. The size entry gives once, few, many, or a class for an expanded clone.

many TRBD2 TRBJ2-1 TRBV7-2 TGTGCCAGCAGCCTAACTAGCGGGGGCCCCAATGAGCAGTTCTTC CASSLTSGGPNEQFF
many . TRBJ2-1 TRBV19 TGTGCCAGTAGTATAAGAATGGGTGGCTCCTACAATGAGCAGTTCTTC CASSIRMGGSYNEQFF
many TRBD1 TRBJ1-2 TRBV27 TGTGCCAGCAGGCGGGGGACAGGGGGAGAAGGCTACACCTTC CASRRGTGGEGYTF
many TRBD1 TRBJ1-1 TRBV18 TGTGCCAGCTCACCGCGACAGGGGGGAGCTTTCTTT CASSPRQGGAFF
many TRBD2 TRBJ2-5 TRBV7-3 TGTGCCAGCAGCCTCCTAGCGGGGGTGGGAGAGACCCAGTACTTC CASSLLAGVGETQYF
few TRBD2 TRBJ2-1 TRBV20-1 TGCAGTGCCCCCGGGACTAGTGATGAGCAGTTCTTC CSAPGTSDEQFF
many TRBD2 TRBJ2-2 TRBV4-2 TGTGCCAGCAGCCACCCAACTCCGGGACTAGCGGGAGTTGCGAACACCGGGGAGCTGTTTTTT CASSHPTPGLAGVANTGELFF
many . TRBJ2-3 TRBV7-3 TGTGCCAGCAGCGCTGGCGGGATAACAGATACGCAGTATTTT CASSAGGITDTQYF
once . TRBJ2-7 TRBV4-1 TGCGCCAGCAGCCAAGCCTCTGACAGGCCAACCTACGAGCAGTACTTC CASSQASDRPTYEQYF
many . TRBJ2-3 TRBV7-2 TGTGCCAGCAGCTTAAGCCAGGCAGATACGCAGTATTTT CASSLSQADTQYF
many . TRBJ1-1 TRBV7-6 TGTGCCAGCAGCCTCCAAACAGGGAACGAAGCTTTCTTT CASSLQTGNEAFF